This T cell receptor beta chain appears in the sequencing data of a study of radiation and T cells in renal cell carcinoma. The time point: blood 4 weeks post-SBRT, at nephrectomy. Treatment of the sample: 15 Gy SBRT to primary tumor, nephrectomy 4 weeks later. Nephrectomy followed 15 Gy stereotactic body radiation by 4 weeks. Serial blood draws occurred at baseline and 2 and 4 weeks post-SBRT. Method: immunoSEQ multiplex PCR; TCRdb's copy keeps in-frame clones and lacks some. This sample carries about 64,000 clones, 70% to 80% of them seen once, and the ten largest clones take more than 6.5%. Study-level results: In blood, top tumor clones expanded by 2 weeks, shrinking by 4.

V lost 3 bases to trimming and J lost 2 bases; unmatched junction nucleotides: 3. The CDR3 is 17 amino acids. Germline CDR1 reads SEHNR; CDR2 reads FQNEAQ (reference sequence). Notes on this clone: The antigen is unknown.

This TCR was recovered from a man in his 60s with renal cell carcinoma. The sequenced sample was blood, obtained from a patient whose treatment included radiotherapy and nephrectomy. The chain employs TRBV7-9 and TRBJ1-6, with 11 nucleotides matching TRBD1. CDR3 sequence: CASSFRDRGTYNSPLHF. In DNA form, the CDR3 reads TGTGCCAGCAGCTTCCGGGACAGGGGGACCTATAATTCACCCCTCCACTTT.